This TCR beta chain was profiled in a study of blood T cell repertoires in COVID-19. Study at large: Samples taken during acute and convalescent COVID-19 were collected in the United States, Italy and Spain.

Original processing methods: Reference gene primer amplification gave nucleated cell count estimates. Repertoires were generated with immunoSEQ multiplex PCR, while TCRdb's copy carries only in-frame clones and drops some. The V and J calls and clone size were taken over from that table, and D and trimming were inferred from the DNA. The sample records 45,000 or so clones, almost 85% being singletons. Trimming shortened V by 2 bases and J by 0 bases, and 11 bases separated the two germline ends. The CDR3 contains 16 residues. Germline assignment: CDR1 SGHVS and CDR2 FQNEAQ. The sequencing sample was made of peripheral blood. The sequence derives from a human donor in a cohort sampled during active COVID-19. The chain recombines TRBV7-8 with TRBJ1-5; D perhaps matches TRBD1 (6 bases). Here the CDR3 DNA reads TGTGCCAGCAGCTTATTCGGCAGGGGTAGCAATCAGCCCCAGCATTTT. Translated, it gives CASSLFGRGSNQPQHF.